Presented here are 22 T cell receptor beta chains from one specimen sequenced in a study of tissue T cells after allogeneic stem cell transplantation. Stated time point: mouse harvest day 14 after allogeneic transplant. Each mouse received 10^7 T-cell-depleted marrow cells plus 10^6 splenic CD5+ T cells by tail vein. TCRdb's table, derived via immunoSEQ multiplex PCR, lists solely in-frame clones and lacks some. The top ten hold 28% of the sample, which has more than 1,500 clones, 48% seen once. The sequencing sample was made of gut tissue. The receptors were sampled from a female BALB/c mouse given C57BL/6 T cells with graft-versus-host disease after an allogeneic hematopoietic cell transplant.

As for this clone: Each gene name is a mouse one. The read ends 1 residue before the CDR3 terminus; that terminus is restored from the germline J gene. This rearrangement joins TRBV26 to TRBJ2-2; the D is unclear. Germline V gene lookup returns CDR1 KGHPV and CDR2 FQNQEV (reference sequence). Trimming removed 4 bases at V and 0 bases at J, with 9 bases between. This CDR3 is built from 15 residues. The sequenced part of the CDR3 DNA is TGTGCCAGCAGTCCTCGACGGGCAAACACCGGGCAGCTCTAC. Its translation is CASSPRRANTGQLY. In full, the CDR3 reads CASSPRRANTGQLYF.

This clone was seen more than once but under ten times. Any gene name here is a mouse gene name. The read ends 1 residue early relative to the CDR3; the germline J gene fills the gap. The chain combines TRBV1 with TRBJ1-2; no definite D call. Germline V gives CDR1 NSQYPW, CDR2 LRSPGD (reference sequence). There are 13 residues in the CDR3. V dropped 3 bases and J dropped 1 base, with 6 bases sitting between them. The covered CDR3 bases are TGCACCTGCAGTGCCCACAGAAACTCCGACTACACC. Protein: CTCSAHRNSDYT. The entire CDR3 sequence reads CTCSAHRNSDYTF.

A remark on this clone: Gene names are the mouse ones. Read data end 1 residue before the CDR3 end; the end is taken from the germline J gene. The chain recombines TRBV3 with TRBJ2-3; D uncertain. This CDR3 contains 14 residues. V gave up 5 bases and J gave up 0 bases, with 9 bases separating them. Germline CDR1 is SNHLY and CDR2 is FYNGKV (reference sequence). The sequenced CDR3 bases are TGTGCCAGCAGCCCCGCAGCTAGTGCAGAAACGCTGTAT. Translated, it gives CASSPAASAETLY. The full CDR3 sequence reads CASSPAASAETLYF.

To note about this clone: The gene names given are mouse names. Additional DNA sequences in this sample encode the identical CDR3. CDR3 in amino acids: CASSLTGGALEQYF. CDR3 DNA (partial): TGTGCCAGCTCCCTGACTGGGGGGGCGCTTGAACAGTAC. V is TRBV12-1 and J is TRBJ2-7; 12 positions agree with TRBD2. From the germline J gene comes the end of the CDR3, since the read stops 1 residue before it. The germline V gene encodes CDR1 SGHSN and CDR2 HYEKVE. V was pared by 4 bases and J by 6 bases, with 6 bases of the junction left unmatched. This CDR3 spans 14 amino acids.

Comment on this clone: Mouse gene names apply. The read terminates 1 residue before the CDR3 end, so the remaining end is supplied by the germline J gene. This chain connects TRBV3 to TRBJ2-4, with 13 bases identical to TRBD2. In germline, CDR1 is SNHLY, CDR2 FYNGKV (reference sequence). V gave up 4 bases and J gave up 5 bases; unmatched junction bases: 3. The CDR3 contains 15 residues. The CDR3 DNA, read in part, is TGTGCCAGCAGCTCGGACTGGGGGGGCCCAAACACCTTGTAC. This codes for CASSSDWGGPNTLY. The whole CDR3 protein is CASSSDWGGPNTLYF.

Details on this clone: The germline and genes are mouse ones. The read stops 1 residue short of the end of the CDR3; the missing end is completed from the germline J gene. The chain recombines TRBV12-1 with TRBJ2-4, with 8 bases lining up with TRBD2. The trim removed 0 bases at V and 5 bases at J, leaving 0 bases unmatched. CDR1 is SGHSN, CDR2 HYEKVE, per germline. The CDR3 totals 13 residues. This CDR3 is CASSLGTGNTLYF. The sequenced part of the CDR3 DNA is TGTGCCAGCTCTCTCGGGACTGGAAACACCTTGTAC.

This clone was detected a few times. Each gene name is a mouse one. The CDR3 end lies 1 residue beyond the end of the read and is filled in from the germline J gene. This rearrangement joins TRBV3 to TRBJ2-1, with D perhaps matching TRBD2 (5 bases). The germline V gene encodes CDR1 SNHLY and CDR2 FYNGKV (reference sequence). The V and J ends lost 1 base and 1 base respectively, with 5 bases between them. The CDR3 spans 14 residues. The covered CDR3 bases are TGTGCCAGCAGCTTAGTGGGGAACTATGCTGAGCAGTTC. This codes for CASSLVGNYAEQF. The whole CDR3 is CASSLVGNYAEQFF.

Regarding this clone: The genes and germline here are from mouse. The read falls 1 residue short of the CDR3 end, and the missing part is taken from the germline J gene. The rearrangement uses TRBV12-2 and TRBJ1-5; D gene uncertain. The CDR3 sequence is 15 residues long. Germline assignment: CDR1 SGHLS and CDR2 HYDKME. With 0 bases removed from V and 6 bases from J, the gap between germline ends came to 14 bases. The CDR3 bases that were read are TGTGCCAGCTCTCTCGGCCGATATAACCCCCAGGCTCCGCTT. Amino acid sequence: CASSLGRYNPQAPL. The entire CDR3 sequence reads CASSLGRYNPQAPLF.

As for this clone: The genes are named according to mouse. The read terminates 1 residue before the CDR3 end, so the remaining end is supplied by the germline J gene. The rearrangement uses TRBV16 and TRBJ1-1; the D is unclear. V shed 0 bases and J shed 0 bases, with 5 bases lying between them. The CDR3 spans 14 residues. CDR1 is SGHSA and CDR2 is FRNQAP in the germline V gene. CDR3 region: CASSLDRANTEVFF. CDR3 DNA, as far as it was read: TGTGCAAGCAGCTTAGATCGAGCAAACACAGAAGTCTTC. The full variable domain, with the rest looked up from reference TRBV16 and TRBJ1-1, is NAGVIQTPRHKVTGKGQEATLWCEPISGHSAVFWYRQTIVQGLEFLTYFRNQAPIDDSGMPKERFSAQMPNQSHSTLKIQSTQPQDSAVYLCASSLDRANTEVFFGKGTRLTVV.

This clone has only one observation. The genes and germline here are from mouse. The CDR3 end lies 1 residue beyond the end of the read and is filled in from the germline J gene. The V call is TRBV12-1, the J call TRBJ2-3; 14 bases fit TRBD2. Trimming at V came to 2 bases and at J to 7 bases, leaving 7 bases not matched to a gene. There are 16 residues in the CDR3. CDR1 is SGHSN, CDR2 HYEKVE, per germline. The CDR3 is CASSRSGLGGRQTLYF. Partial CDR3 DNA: TGTGCCAGCTCTCGATCGGGACTGGGGGGGCGCCAAACGCTGTAT.

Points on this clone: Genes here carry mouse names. This CDR3 reads CASSPTGSAETLYF. CDR3 bases read: TGTGCCAGCAGTCCGACTGGTAGTGCAGAAACGCTGTAT. The rearrangement links TRBV26 to TRBJ2-3, with D possibly matching TRBD2 (6 bases). The read terminates 1 residue before the CDR3 end, so the remaining end is supplied by the germline J gene. Between the trimmed V and J ends, which lost 4 bases and 0 bases, there was a span of 8 bases. Germline V CDR1 and CDR2: KGHPV, FQNQEV (reference sequence). The length of the CDR3 is 14 residues. The complete variable domain, with remaining parts taken from reference TRBV26 and TRBJ2-3, reads NSKVIQTPRYLVKGQGQKAKMRCIPEKGHPVVFWYQQNKNNEFKFLINFQNQEVLQQIDMTEKRFSAECPSNSPCSLEIQSSEAGDSALYLCASSPTGSAETLYFGSGTRLTVL.

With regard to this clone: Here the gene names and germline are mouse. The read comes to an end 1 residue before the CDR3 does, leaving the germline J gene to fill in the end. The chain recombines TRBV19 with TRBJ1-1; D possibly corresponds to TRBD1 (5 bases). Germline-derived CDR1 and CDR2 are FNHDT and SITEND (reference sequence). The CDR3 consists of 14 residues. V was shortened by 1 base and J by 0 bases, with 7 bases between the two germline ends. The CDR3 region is CASSITGANTEVFF. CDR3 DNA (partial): TGTGCCAGCAGTATAACGGGGGCAAACACAGAAGTCTTC.

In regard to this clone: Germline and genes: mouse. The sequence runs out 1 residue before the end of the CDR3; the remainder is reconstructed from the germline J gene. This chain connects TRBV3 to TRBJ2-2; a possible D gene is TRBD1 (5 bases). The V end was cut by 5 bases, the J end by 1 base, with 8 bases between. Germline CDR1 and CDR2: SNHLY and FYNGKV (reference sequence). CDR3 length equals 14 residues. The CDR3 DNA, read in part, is TGTGCCAGCAGCCTTGACAGAAACACCGGGCAGCTCTAC. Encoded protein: CASSLDRNTGQLY. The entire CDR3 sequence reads CASSLDRNTGQLYF.

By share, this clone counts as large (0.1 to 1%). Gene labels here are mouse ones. CDR3: CASSLLGGLREQYF. The sequenced part of the CDR3 DNA is TGTGCAAGCAGCTTACTGGGGGGGCTGCGTGAACAGTAC. This rearrangement joins TRBV16 to TRBJ2-7; 10 bases match TRBD2. The read terminates 1 residue ahead of where the CDR3 ends, so the germline J gene completes it. V shed 2 bases and J 6 bases; nucleotides not matched to a gene: 4. There are 14 residues in the CDR3. From germline, CDR1 is SGHSA and CDR2 FRNQAP. Full variable domain (missing parts from reference TRBV16 and TRBJ2-7): NAGVIQTPRHKVTGKGQEATLWCEPISGHSAVFWYRQTIVQGLEFLTYFRNQAPIDDSGMPKERFSAQMPNQSHSTLKIQSTQPQDSAVYLCASSLLGGLREQYFGPGTRLTVL.

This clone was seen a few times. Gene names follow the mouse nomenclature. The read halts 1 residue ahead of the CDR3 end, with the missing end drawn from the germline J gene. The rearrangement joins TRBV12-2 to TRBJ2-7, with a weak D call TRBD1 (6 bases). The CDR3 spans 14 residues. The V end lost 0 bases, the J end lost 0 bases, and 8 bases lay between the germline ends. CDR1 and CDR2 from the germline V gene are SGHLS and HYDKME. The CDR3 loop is CASSLEGVSYEQYF. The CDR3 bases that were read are TGTGCCAGCTCTCTCGAGGGGGTCTCCTATGAACAGTAC.

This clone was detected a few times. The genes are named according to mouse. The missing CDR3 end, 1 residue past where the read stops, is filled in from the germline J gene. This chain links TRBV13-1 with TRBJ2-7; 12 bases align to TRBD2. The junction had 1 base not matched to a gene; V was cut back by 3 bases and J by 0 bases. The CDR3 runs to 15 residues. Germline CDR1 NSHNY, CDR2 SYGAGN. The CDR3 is CASSGLGGRSYEQYF. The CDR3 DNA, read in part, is TGTGCCAGCAGTGGACTGGGGGGGCGCTCCTATGAACAGTAC.

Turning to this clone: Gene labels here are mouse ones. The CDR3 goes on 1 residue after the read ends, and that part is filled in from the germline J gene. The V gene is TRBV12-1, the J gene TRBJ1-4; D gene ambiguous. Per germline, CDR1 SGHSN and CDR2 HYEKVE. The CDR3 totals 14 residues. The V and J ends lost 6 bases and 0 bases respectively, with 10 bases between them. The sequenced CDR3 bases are TGTGCCAGCAGCTTAGACTTTTCCAACGAAAGATTATTT. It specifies CASSLDFSNERLF. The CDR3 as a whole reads CASSLDFSNERLFF.

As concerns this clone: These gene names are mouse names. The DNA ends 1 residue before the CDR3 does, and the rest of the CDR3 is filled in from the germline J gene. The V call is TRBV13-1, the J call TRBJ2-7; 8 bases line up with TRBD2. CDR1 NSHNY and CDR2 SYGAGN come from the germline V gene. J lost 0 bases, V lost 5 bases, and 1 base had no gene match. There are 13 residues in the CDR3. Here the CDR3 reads CASRDWASYEQYF. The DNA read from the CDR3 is TGTGCCAGCAGGGACTGGGCCTCCTATGAACAGTAC.

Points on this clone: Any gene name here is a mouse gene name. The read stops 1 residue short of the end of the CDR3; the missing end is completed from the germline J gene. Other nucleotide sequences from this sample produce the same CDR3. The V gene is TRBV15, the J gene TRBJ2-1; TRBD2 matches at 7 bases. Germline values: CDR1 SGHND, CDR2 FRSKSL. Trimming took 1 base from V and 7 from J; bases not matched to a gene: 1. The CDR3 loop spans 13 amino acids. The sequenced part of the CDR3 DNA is TGTGCCAGCAGTTTAGGGGGGGGAGCTGAGCAGTTC. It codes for CASSLGGGAEQF. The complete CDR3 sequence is CASSLGGGAEQFF.

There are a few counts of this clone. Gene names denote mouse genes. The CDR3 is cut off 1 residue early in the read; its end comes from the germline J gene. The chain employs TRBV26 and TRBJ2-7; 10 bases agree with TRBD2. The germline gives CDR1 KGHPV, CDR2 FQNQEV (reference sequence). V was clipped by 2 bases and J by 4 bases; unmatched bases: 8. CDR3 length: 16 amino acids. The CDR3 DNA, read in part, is TGTGCCAGCAGTCTGACTCCGGGACTGGGGACTTATGAACAGTAC. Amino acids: CASSLTPGLGTYEQY. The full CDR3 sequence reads CASSLTPGLGTYEQYF.

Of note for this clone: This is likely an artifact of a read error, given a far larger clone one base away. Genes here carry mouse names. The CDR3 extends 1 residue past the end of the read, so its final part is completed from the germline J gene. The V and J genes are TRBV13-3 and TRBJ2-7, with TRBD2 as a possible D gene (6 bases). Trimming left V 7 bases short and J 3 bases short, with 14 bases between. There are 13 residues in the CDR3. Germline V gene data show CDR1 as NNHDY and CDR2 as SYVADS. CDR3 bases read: TGTGCCAGCGGTGGGACTTCCCACTATGAACAGTAC. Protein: CASGGTSHYEQY. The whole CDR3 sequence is CASGGTSHYEQYF.

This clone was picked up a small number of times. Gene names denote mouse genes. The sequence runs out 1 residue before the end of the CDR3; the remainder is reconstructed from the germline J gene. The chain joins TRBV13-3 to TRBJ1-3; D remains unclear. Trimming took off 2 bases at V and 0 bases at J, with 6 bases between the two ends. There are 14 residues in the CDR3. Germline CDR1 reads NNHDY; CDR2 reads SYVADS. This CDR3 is CASSEDNSGNTLYF. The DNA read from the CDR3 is TGTGCCAGCAGTGAAGACAATTCTGGAAATACGCTCTAT.